One sample yielded the 22 T cell receptor beta chains listed below, sequenced in a study of OX40 agonist ivuxolimab in advanced cancers. The protocol was immunoSEQ multiplex PCR, while the TCRdb copy is restricted to in-frame clones and leaves out a portion. Of some 14,000 clones listed, about 83% were seen once; the top ten hold 5.5% to 8%. This specimen consisted of CD4+ or CD8+ T cells sorted from blood, obtained in a trial of the OX40 agonist ivuxolimab. The receptor source for this set is an adult with an advanced solid tumor such as melanoma, head and neck, liver or kidney cancer.

The chain has TRBV7-8 and TRBJ1-1, with a weak D call TRBD1 (5 bases). The CDR3 has 14 residues. Trimming took 3 bases from V and 2 from J, leaving 10 bases between them. The germline CDR1 and CDR2 sequences are SGHVS and FQNEAQ. The CDR3 nucleotides are TGTGCCAGCAGCTTCCGGGGGGGAAACACTGAAGCTTTCTTT. It is translated as CASSFRGGNTEAFF.

This clone was counted once. The CDR3 nucleotides are TGTGCCAGTAGTATAGGGGGGGCTGAGACCCAGTACTTC. Translated, it gives CASSIGGAETQYF. V and J are TRBV19 and TRBJ2-5, with D perhaps TRBD1 or TRBD2 (6 bases each). CDR3 size: 13 residues. Trimming removed 1 base at V and 5 bases at J, with 8 bases between. Per germline, CDR1 LNHDA and CDR2 SQIVND (reference sequence).

The CDR3 nucleotides read TGTGCCAGCAGCTTCCCGGCCCCAGAAACAGATACGCAGTATTTT. Translation gives CASSFPAPETDTQYF. The chain combines TRBV5-6 with TRBJ2-3; D unresolved. This CDR3 is 15 amino acids long. V was clipped by 2 bases and J by 3 bases, with 13 bases between them. Germline-derived CDR1 and CDR2 are SGHDT and YYEEEE.

A few counts support this clone. J is TRBJ2-7 and V is TRBV2, with unresolved D. Germline values: CDR1 SNHLY, CDR2 FYNNEI. Trimming shortened V by 4 bases and J by 4 bases, and 8 bases separated the two germline ends. This CDR3 region has 12 residues. CDR3 coding DNA: TGTGCCAGCAGTGGCTATCAGTACGAGCAGTACTTC. Encoded protein: CASSGYQYEQYF.

As to this clone: Additional DNA sequences in this sample encode the identical CDR3. This chain uses TRBV30 with TRBJ1-5; D is unresolved. This CDR3 spans 13 amino acids. The ends were cut back, 2 bases at V and 0 bases at J, with 5 bases in the middle. Germline CDR1 GTSNPN, CDR2 SVGIG (reference sequence). DNA for the CDR3: TGTGCCTGGAGTCGGGATAGCAATCAGCCCCAGCATTTT. Protein: CAWSRDSNQPQHF.

This rearrangement joins TRBV7-3 to TRBJ2-3; D may be TRBD1 (5 bases). The germline V gene has CDR1 SGHTA and CDR2 FQGTGA. The CDR3 sequence is 15 residues long. V shed 1 base and J shed 1 base, with 9 bases lying between them. CDR3 nucleotide sequence: TGTGCCAGCAGCTTAATGGCAGGGCGCACAGATACGCAGTATTTT. Amino acid sequence: CASSLMAGRTDTQYF.

The chain's CDR3 is CASRGPGSTDTQYF. In DNA, the CDR3 is TGCGCCAGCAGGGGCCCGGGAAGCACAGATACGCAGTATTTT. The V gene is TRBV5-1, the J gene TRBJ2-3, with a tentative D call TRBD2 (5 bases). The germline V and J ends were trimmed by 5 bases and 0 bases, with 10 bases remaining between them. This CDR3 spans 14 amino acids. Germline V gives CDR1 SGHRS, CDR2 YFSETQ.

V gene TRBV4-2 combines with J gene TRBJ2-3, with TRBD2 matching 10 bases. V shed 1 base and J 0 bases; nucleotides not matched to a gene: 13. Germline CDR1 reads LGHNA; CDR2 reads YNFKEQ. CDR3 length: 20 amino acids. The CDR3 sequence: CASSQGPLAGRLISTDTQYF. CDR3 sequence (DNA): TGTGCCAGCAGCCAAGGCCCACTAGCGGGGAGACTTATTAGCACAGATACGCAGTATTTT.

This rearrangement joins TRBV5-6 to TRBJ1-1, with D tentatively TRBD1 (6 bases). The germline gives CDR1 SGHDT, CDR2 YYEEEE. This CDR3 is 14 amino acids long. Trimming removed 8 bases from V and 1 base from J, with 15 bases in between. In DNA, the CDR3 is TGTGCCAGTAACCCGGGGGGACAGAACACTGAAGCTTTCTTT. As protein: CASNPGGQNTEAFF.

The V and J genes are TRBV30 and TRBJ2-5; D is uncertain. This CDR3 spans 11 amino acids. The V gene lost 8 bases and the J gene lost 4 bases, with 11 bases spanning the gap. Germline assignment: CDR1 GTSNPN and CDR2 SVGIG (reference sequence). The CDR3 DNA reads TGTGCCCTGGATATGTCAGAGACCCAGTACTTC. It yields the protein CALDMSETQYF.

The CDR3 protein is CASSSRTSSGANVLTF. The CDR3 region has the DNA TGTGCCAGCAGCTCCCGGACGAGCTCTGGGGCCAACGTCCTGACTTTC. The chain joins TRBV7-2 to TRBJ2-6; D ambiguous. Germline CDR1 is SGHTA and CDR2 is FQGNSA. The CDR3 contains 16 residues. V was clipped by 4 bases and J by 0 bases, with 10 bases between them.

This chain joins TRBV2 and TRBJ1-2; unclear D gene. CDR3 length: 13 amino acids. Germline V gene lookup returns CDR1 SNHLY and CDR2 FYNNEI. Trimming removed 6 bases at V and 7 bases at J, with 15 bases between. The CDR3 sequence is CASSRERQSGYTF. The DNA of the CDR3 is TGTGCCAGCAGCCGGGAGAGGCAGTCTGGCTACACCTTC.

A few counts support this clone. The chain carries TRBV25-1 and TRBJ2-7; a weak D match, TRBD2 (6 bases). The CDR3 runs to 12 residues. Germline values: CDR1 MGHDK, CDR2 SYGVNS. With 6 bases removed from V and 7 bases from J, the gap between germline ends came to 13 bases. The CDR3 nucleotides read TGTGCCAGCAGCCTAGGAGGGTGGGAGCAGTACTTC. This encodes CASSLGGWEQYF.

This clone is large by share. The genes are TRBV27 and TRBJ2-7, with D perhaps TRBD2 (5 bases). Germline values: CDR1 MNHEY, CDR2 SMNVEV (reference sequence). V was pared by 0 bases and J by 7 bases, with 13 bases between. The CDR3 loop spans 14 amino acids. In nucleotides, the CDR3 is TGTGCCAGCAGTTTATCGATAGGCCCGGGGGAGCAGTACTTC. It encodes CASSLSIGPGEQYF.

The J gene is TRBJ2-5, the V gene TRBV5-4, with a possible D match to TRBD2 (6 bases). Per germline, CDR1 SGHNT and CDR2 YYREEE (reference sequence). V gave up 2 bases and J gave up 5 bases, with 10 bases separating them. This CDR3 spans 13 amino acids. The CDR3 nucleotides read TGTGCCAGCAGCTTCGAGGGGAGGGAGACCCAGTACTTC. It yields the protein CASSFEGRETQYF.

The chain joins TRBV5-1 to TRBJ1-2; D call uncertain. The V end lost 1 base, the J end lost 8 bases, and 15 bases lay between the germline ends. This CDR3 is built from 14 residues. The germline V gene has CDR1 SGHRS and CDR2 YFSETQ. CDR3 region: CASSLSSVVLGYTF. The DNA for the CDR3 is TGCGCCAGCAGCTTGAGTTCAGTCGTCTTGGGCTACACCTTC. The full variable domain, completed using reference TRBV5-1 and TRBJ1-2, is KAGVTQTPRYLIKTRGQQVTLSCSPISGHRSVSWYQQTPGQGLQFLFEYFSETQRNKGNFPGRFSGRQFSNSRSEMNVSTLELGDSALYLCASSLSSVVLGYTFGSGTRLTVV.

This chain links TRBV6-5 with TRBJ1-6; D gene unclear. Germline V gene sequence: CDR1 MNHEY, CDR2 SVGAGI. This CDR3 comprises 15 residues. Trimming removed 0 bases from V and 7 bases from J, with 10 bases in between. CDR3 coding DNA: TGTGCCAGCAGTTACTCTAGGGTTCCGAATTCACCCCTCCACTTT. Residues: CASSYSRVPNSPLHF.

CDR3 amino acids: CASTSTGDSYEQYF. The DNA of the CDR3 is TGTGCCAGTACCTCGACAGGTGATTCCTACGAGCAGTACTTC. This chain connects TRBV19 to TRBJ2-7; the D gene is possibly TRBD1 (6 bases). The ends were cut back, 7 bases at V and 1 base at J, with 14 bases in the middle. This CDR3 has 14 amino acids. CDR1 and CDR2 from the germline V gene are LNHDA and SQIVND (reference sequence).

The chain uses TRBV7-3 and TRBJ2-1, with 9 bases lining up with TRBD2. V dropped 3 bases and J dropped 8; count of bases not matched to a gene: 8. The CDR3 spans 15 residues. Germline V lookup: CDR1 SGHTA, CDR2 FQGTGA. CDR3 sequence: CASSLVASGADEQFF. As DNA, the CDR3 is TGTGCCAGCAGCTTGGTGGCTAGCGGGGCTGATGAGCAGTTCTTC.

The V call is TRBV29-1, the J call TRBJ1-2, with D possibly being TRBD1 (6 bases). Trimming took off 7 bases at V and 3 bases at J, with 15 bases between the two ends. Germline CDR1 and CDR2: SQVTM and ANQGSEA. This CDR3 has 13 residues. Here the CDR3 DNA reads TGCAGCGCCGGACCGGAGGGGGACTATGGCTACACCTTC. Translating gives CSAGPEGDYGYTF.

CDR3 DNA sequence: TGTGCTAGCGCCCCCGGGGGACAGAGCCAAGAGACCCAGTACTTC. Translating it yields CASAPGGQSQETQYF. The chain joins TRBV7-7 to TRBJ2-5, with D perhaps TRBD1 (7 bases). The CDR3 totals 15 residues. Germline loops: CDR1 SSHAT, CDR2 FNYEAQ (reference sequence).

A single count supports this clone. This chain connects TRBV18 to TRBJ2-2; D may be TRBD2 (7 bases). The CDR3 totals 16 residues. Trimming left V 2 bases short and J 3 bases short, with 13 bases between. Germline values: CDR1 KGHSH, CDR2 LQKENI. CDR3 DNA: TGTGCCAGCTCACCAGTTGCGGGGGCAGACACCGGGGAGCTGTTTTTT. It encodes CASSPVAGADTGELFF.